The present entry profiles one T cell receptor beta chain with its context. A few counts support this clone. Its antigen is unknown. Base qualities are not recorded, but no much larger clone differs from it by a single base. These data come from a study of beta chain features in type 1 diabetes (dated by TCRdb to 2016 to 2019). Context from the whole study: Patients and healthy donors did not differ in mean age, gender distribution, total cell number or subset yield. A total of some 100,000,000 sorted cells were examined across all samples, and a strong correlation was observed between cell number per subset and RNA yield. In the study, TCRB repertoires of sorted circulating CD4+ T cell subsets from recently diagnosed type 1 diabetes patients were compared with those of matched healthy donors. Regulatory and stem cell-like memory subsets were obtained from only 8 patients and roughly eight healthy donors, while naive and central memory subsets were obtained from all 30 or so donors. General study outcomes and caveats: Shorter templates might be favored by PCR, yet because patient and control samples were amplified and corrected together, any such skew would affect both groups equally. Fewer insertions and more nucleotide deletions at VDJ recombination sites were observed in patients with type 1 diabetes, implying thymic rearrangement abnormalities. Because the HLA sub-analyses included only small numbers of individuals, any influence of HLA type on TCRB rearrangement was left unresolved. Naive, central memory and regulatory TCRB repertoires appeared more similar among patients than among healthy donors. Because cDNA was sequenced instead of genomic DNA, activated cells with high expression could be over-represented, although the groups did not differ in activation or CD3 levels. Type 1 diabetes patients showed a moderate but significant shortening of TCRB CDR3 length in all four CD4+ subsets.

From each donor, a single peripheral blood sample of around 120 mL on average was drawn into heparinised tubes. A BD FACSAria II was used to sort naive, central memory, regulatory and stem cell-like memory CD4+ T cells with a panel that included CD45RO, CCR7, CD25, CD127, CD95 and CD27. All sorted populations exceeded 95% purity. PBMCs were isolated immediately by Lymphoprep density gradient centrifugation and stained directly without culture. To minimize batch effects, samples were stained and sorted in pairs, one healthy donor with one patient per experiment. CDR1 and CDR2 are drawn from the germline V gene (reference sequence): SEHNR, FQNEAQ. V was cut back by 4 bases and J by 3 bases, leaving a gap of 4 bases between them. The CDR3 covers 11 residues, taking in both the cysteine and the phenylalanine. The entry retains the CDR3 DNA only, 33 bases that are in frame from base 1. The entire amount of isolated RNA was reverse transcribed using the High Capacity cDNA Reverse Transcription Kit, so the sequenced TCRB transcripts were expressed ones. Deep immunoSEQ sequencing was performed on naive, central memory and regulatory T cell samples, with an average of roughly 3.3 million total reads per sample. After sorted cells were lysed in RLT buffer, RNA was extracted with DNase-treated RNeasy Micro or Mini kits, with the choice depending on cell number. Each cell subset was processed separately to prevent cross-contamination, with patient and healthy donor samples processed together. TCRB sequences were amplified from cDNA with the immunoSEQ multiplex PCR, producing 87-bp fragments spanning the CDR3 region. Amplicons were sequenced on the Illumina HiSeq platform. The authors processed their data as follows. Synthetic template baselines were used to correct PCR bias computationally, reads within Hamming distance 2 were collapsed, and singletons that could not be merged were discarded. By aligning reads against IMGT, V, D and J genes, CDR3 length, and insertions or deletions at six rearrangement sites were assigned. Within each subset, clonotype counts were normalized to sorted cell number, and only after that were true diversity and Gini coefficients computed with the tcR R package. The overlap coefficient, calculated on TCRB nucleotide sequences, was used to quantify repertoire sharing. Out-of-frame TCRB sequences from naive cells were analyzed as a proxy for the pre-selection repertoire. Here the immuneACCESS table is served through TCRdb, limited to in-frame sequences with V and J called. Missing clones are a known gap in these copies; in checked studies unresolved V genes cover under half, and the rest lacks a known reason. V, J and clone size reflect that table, while D and trimming were determined from the DNA. The sample profile shows approximately 730,000 clones; under 15% of them were found once. 0.02% to 0.025% of the sample rests with the top ten.

Sequenced input: naive CD4+ T cells from blood. The sample's cell subset or site, from its label and the paper: true naive CD4+ T cells. The source is a man between 18 and 35 years old with type 1 diabetes. The V and J genes are TRBV7-9 and TRBJ2-7, with the identity of the D gene unclear. The CDR3 protein: CASSWDYEQYF. The nucleotides read TGTGCCAGCAGCTGGGACTACGAGCAGTACTTC.